This section outlines one TCR beta chain sequence together with its context. Its antigen is as yet unknown. Here immunoSEQ multiplex PCR was the method, and the copy in TCRdb shows in-frame clones only, minus some. The sample lists around 53,000 clones, 50% to 65% occurring once. This specimen belongs to a study of cytotoxic CD8 clonotypes in ibrutinib-treated CLL. Germline loops: CDR1 MDHEN, CDR2 SYDVKM. V was clipped by 5 bases and J by 4 bases, with 14 bases between them. This CDR3 spans 14 amino acids. Broader study findings: Measured clonality at baseline was greater than in age-matched healthy donors and tracked with circulating CD8+ T-cell counts. Public clonotypes occurred uncommonly; on treatment, they contracted or remained stable.

Specimen: PBMCs, collected at disease progression, from a patient treated with ibrutinib. The source of this sequence is a human donor with chronic lymphocytic leukemia. V gene TRBV28 combines with J gene TRBJ1-2; D is possibly TRBD1 (5 bases). CDR3 region: CASSPHSQGYGYTF. In nucleotides, the CDR3 is TGTGCCAGCAGTCCGCATAGCCAGGGCTATGGCTACACCTTC.